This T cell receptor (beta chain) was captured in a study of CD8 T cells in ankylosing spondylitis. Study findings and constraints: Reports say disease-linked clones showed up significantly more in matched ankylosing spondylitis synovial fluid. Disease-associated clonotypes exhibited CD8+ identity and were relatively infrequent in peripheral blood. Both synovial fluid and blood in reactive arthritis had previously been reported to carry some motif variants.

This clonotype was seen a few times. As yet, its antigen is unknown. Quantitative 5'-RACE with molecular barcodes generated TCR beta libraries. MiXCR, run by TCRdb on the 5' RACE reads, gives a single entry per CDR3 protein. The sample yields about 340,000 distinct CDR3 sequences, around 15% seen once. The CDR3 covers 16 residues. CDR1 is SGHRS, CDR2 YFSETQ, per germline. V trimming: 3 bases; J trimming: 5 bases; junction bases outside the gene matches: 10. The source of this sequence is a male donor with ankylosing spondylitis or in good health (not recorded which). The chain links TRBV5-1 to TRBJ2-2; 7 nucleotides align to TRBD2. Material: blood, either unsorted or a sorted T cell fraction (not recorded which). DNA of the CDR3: TGCGCCAGCAGCTATGGGGGGGGTTCGACGACCGGGGAGCTGTTTTTT. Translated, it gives CASSYGGGSTTGELFF.